The 31 T cell receptor beta chains below all came from one sample that was sequenced in a study of control samples from healthy donors and cancer patients. Assay used: immunoSEQ multiplex PCR; TCRdb lists only in-frame clones, some missing. The sample lists 90,000 to 100,000 clones, 90% seen once, with roughly 3.4% in the top ten. The material sequenced was blood. These receptors originate from a woman aged 18-29 years in good health.

This rearrangement joins TRBV6-5 to TRBJ2-5; D possibly corresponds to TRBD1 (5 bases). The CDR3 has 14 residues. Germline values: CDR1 MNHEY, CDR2 SVGAGI. Trimming took 7 bases from V and 4 from J, leaving 16 bases between them. CDR3 in amino acids: CASNPTQDGETQYF. The CDR3 region has the DNA TGTGCCAGCAACCCTACACAGGACGGAGAGACCCAGTACTTC.

CDR3 protein: CASSVDPGSDTIYF. The CDR3 coding sequence is TGTGCCAGCAGCGTAGATCCGGGGTCGGACACCATATATTTT. This sequence joins TRBV9 and TRBJ1-3; no reliable D call. From germline, CDR1 is SGDLS and CDR2 YYNGEE. V dropped 0 bases and J dropped 8 bases, with 12 bases sitting between them. The CDR3 is made up of 14 amino acids. The full variable domain, completed using reference TRBV9 and TRBJ1-3, is DSGVTQTPKHLITATGQRVTLRCSPRSGDLSVYWYQQSLDQGLQFLIQYYNGEERAKGNILERFSAQQFPDLHSELNLSSLELGDSALYFCASSVDPGSDTIYFGEGSWLTVV.

This clone was seen only once. The chain links TRBV7-9 to TRBJ2-2; 7 bases fit TRBD1. The CDR3 length is 15 residues. Germline-derived CDR1 and CDR2 are SEHNR and FQNEAQ (reference sequence). V was clipped by 4 bases and J by 6 bases; unmatched bases: 8. As DNA, the CDR3 is TGTGCCAGCAGCTCAACAGGGGAGCTCCCCGGGGAGCTGTTTTTT. Amino acids: CASSSTGELPGELFF.

The rearrangement uses TRBV4-1 and TRBJ1-2; 9 nucleotides match TRBD1. Germline loops: CDR1 MGHRA, CDR2 YSYEKL. J was trimmed by 4 bases and V by 3 bases; bases with no gene match: 9. The CDR3 has 16 residues. Here the CDR3 DNA reads TGCGCCAGCAGCCACATCTCTCCGGGACAGGGCTATGGCTACACCTTC. It codes for CASSHISPGQGYGYTF.

The rearrangement links TRBV10-3 to TRBJ2-7, with TRBD1 matching 7 bases. V shed 10 bases and J 3 bases; nucleotides not matched to a gene: 9. In germline, CDR1 is ENHRY, CDR2 SYGVKD. The CDR3 spans 13 residues. The CDR3 sequence is CATHGQVDYEQYF. The CDR3 region has the DNA TGTGCCACTCACGGACAGGTAGACTACGAGCAGTACTTC.

In this sample, this clone turned up many times. This chain connects TRBV6-4 to TRBJ2-7; 9 bases map to TRBD1. V lost 3 bases and J lost 1; bases outside the gene matches: 1. Germline V gene lookup returns CDR1 MRHNA and CDR2 SNTAGT. The CDR3 is made up of 14 amino acids. DNA of the CDR3: TGTGCCAGCAGTGAGGGGACAGGGTCCTACGAGCAGTACTTC. Residues: CASSEGTGSYEQYF.

V and J are TRBV7-8 and TRBJ1-1; 7 bases agree with TRBD1. This CDR3 has 14 amino acids. From germline, CDR1 is SGHVS and CDR2 FQNEAQ. The V and J ends lost 8 bases and 6 bases, in that order; junction bases with no gene match: 12. The CDR3 spells CASVLRQGWPEAFF. The CDR3 region has the DNA TGTGCCAGCGTCTTAAGACAGGGTTGGCCTGAAGCTTTCTTT.

CDR3 in DNA: TGTGCCAGCAGTTTATCGGTCTTATCAACTAATGAAAAACTGTTTTTT. Its protein is CASSLSVLSTNEKLFF. J is TRBJ1-4 and V is TRBV27; D is unresolved. CDR3 length: 16 amino acids. Trimming stripped 0 bases from V and 0 bases from J, with 8 bases between. From germline, CDR1 is MNHEY and CDR2 SMNVEV (reference sequence).

V gene TRBV4-1 combines with J gene TRBJ1-1; D gene unclear. Germline V gene lookup returns CDR1 MGHRA and CDR2 YSYEKL. Trimming left V 2 bases short and J 11 bases short, with 15 bases between. The CDR3 totals 13 residues. The CDR3 nucleotides are TGCGCCAGCAGCCAACAATACGAGGCAGGTGCTTTCTTT. Its protein is CASSQQYEAGAFF.

This clone was seen a few times. The chain links TRBV5-4 to TRBJ1-6, with D possibly matching TRBD1 (6 bases). The CDR3 covers 15 residues. V was pared by 0 bases and J by 8 bases, with 12 bases between. Germline assignment: CDR1 SGHNT and CDR2 YYREEE (reference sequence). This chain's CDR3 is CASSLGGGADSPLHF. DNA for the CDR3: TGTGCCAGCAGCTTGGGTGGGGGCGCGGATTCACCCCTCCACTTT.

The rearrangement uses TRBV7-2 and TRBJ1-5; 12 bases match TRBD1. The CDR3 totals 16 residues. Germline trimming cut 0 bases from V and 7 bases from J; bases unmatched to any gene: 4. CDR1 and CDR2 from the germline V gene are SGHTA and FQGNSA. The CDR3 DNA sequence: TGTGCCAGCAGCTTAGCGCCCGGGACAGGGGGCCAGCCCCAGCATTTT. The encoded protein is CASSLAPGTGGQPQHF.

DNA of the CDR3: TGTGCCAGCAGCTTACGACAGGCCTCCGGTGGCTACACCTTC. It is translated as CASSLRQASGGYTF. The chain carries TRBV5-6 and TRBJ1-2, with D perhaps matching TRBD1 (6 bases). Germline lookup yields CDR1 SGHDT and CDR2 YYEEEE. The CDR3 consists of 14 residues. Trimming shortened V by 2 bases and J by 7 bases, and 15 bases separated the two germline ends. The full variable domain, with the rest looked up from reference TRBV5-6 and TRBJ1-2, is DAGVTQSPTHLIKTRGQQVTLRCSPKSGHDTVSWYQQALGQGPQFIFQYYEEEERQRGNFPDRFSGHQFPNYSSELNVNALLLGDSALYLCASSLRQASGGYTFGSGTRLTVV.

DNA of the CDR3: TGTGCCAGCAGCTTGGTGTGGGACAGGGTGGTCAATGAGCAGTTCTTC. This gives the protein CASSLVWDRVVNEQFF. This rearrangement joins TRBV5-4 to TRBJ2-1, with 9 bases identical to TRBD1. V shed 0 bases and J 6 bases; nucleotides not matched to a gene: 7. The CDR3 consists of 16 residues. Germline lookup yields CDR1 SGHNT and CDR2 YYREEE (reference sequence).

The V gene is TRBV3-1 (or the pseudogene TRBV3-2), the J gene TRBJ1-5; the match to TRBD1 covers 9 bases. V lost 3 bases and J lost 4; bases outside the gene matches: 1. CDR1 and CDR2 (germline): LGHDT, YNNKEL (reference sequence). The CDR3 has 14 amino acids. CDR3: CASSQGTGNQPQHF. The CDR3 DNA follows: TGTGCCAGCAGCCAGGGGACAGGGAATCAGCCCCAGCATTTT.

The rearrangement uses TRBV19 and TRBJ1-6; possibly TRBD1 for D (5 bases). V lost 5 bases to trimming and J lost 8 bases, with 16 bases between them. Germline CDR1 and CDR2: LNHDA and SQIVND (reference sequence). This CDR3 is 15 amino acids long. This CDR3 is CASSAATGAHSPLHF. DNA of the CDR3: TGTGCCAGTAGTGCAGCGACCGGGGCTCATTCACCCCTCCACTTT. Based on the CDR3 plus reference TRBV19 and TRBJ1-6, the full variable domain is DGGITQSPKYLFRKEGQNVTLSCEQNLNHDAMYWYRQDPGQGLRLIYYSQIVNDFQKGDIAEGYSVSREKKESFPLTVTSAQKNPTAFYLCASSAATGAHSPLHFGNGTRLTVT.

The genes are TRBV9 and TRBJ2-3; D is tentatively TRBD1 or TRBD2 (5 bases each). CDR1 is SGDLS and CDR2 is YYNGEE in the germline V gene. The CDR3 is 15 amino acids. Trimming stripped 0 bases from V and 2 bases from J, with 10 bases between. The CDR3 DNA is TGTGCCAGCAGCGTAGCTCTGGGGGACACAGATACGCAGTATTTT. Translation: CASSVALGDTDTQYF. Supplemented by reference TRBV9 and TRBJ2-3, the full variable domain reads DSGVTQTPKHLITATGQRVTLRCSPRSGDLSVYWYQQSLDQGLQFLIQYYNGEERAKGNILERFSAQQFPDLHSELNLSSLELGDSALYFCASSVALGDTDTQYFGPGTRLTVL.

The V and J genes are TRBV9 and TRBJ2-2; TRBD2 is a possible D gene (5 bases). CDR3 size: 19 residues. V gave up 0 bases and J gave up 4 bases, with 22 bases separating them. The germline CDR1 and CDR2 sequences are SGDLS and YYNGEE. In DNA form, the CDR3 reads TGTGCCAGCAGCGTAGAGGTGACTCTTAGCGAGTGGAGCACCGGGGAGCTGTTTTTT. The encoded protein is CASSVEVTLSEWSTGELFF.

This rearrangement joins TRBV7-9 to TRBJ1-1, with no clear D. V was clipped by 2 bases and J by 0 bases, with 4 bases between them. This CDR3 is built from 13 residues. Germline assignment: CDR1 SEHNR and CDR2 FQNEAQ (reference sequence). This CDR3 reads CASSLQVNTEAFF. CDR3 nucleotide sequence: TGTGCCAGCAGCTTACAGGTGAACACTGAAGCTTTCTTT.

V gene TRBV9 combines with J gene TRBJ2-1; 10 bases fit TRBD2. The germline V gene encodes CDR1 SGDLS and CDR2 YYNGEE. After removal of 2 bases from V and 8 bases from J, the junction contained 13 bases not matched to a gene. The CDR3 loop spans 17 amino acids. In nucleotides, the CDR3 is TGTGCCAGCAGCGTCCAAGGTAGCGGGGGGAGGTGGGATGAGCAGTTCTTC. It yields the protein CASSVQGSGGRWDEQFF.

The chain links TRBV27 to TRBJ1-1; D is ambiguous. The CDR3 consists of 14 residues. Germline loops: CDR1 MNHEY, CDR2 SMNVEV (reference sequence). The germline V and J ends were trimmed by 1 base and 2 bases, with 8 bases remaining between them. The CDR3 spells CASSLLSGNTEAFF. In DNA, the CDR3 is TGTGCCAGCAGTTTATTGAGCGGTAACACTGAAGCTTTCTTT.

The chain employs TRBV5-1 and TRBJ2-3, with 8 nucleotides matching TRBD2. V lost 0 bases, J lost 1 base, and 7 bases stayed unmatched. The CDR3 consists of 17 residues. CDR1 is SGHRS and CDR2 is YFSETQ in the germline V gene. The chain's CDR3 is CASSLELRGVGTDTQYF. In DNA, the CDR3 is TGCGCCAGCAGCTTGGAATTGCGGGGGGTGGGCACAGATACGCAGTATTTT.

This chain connects TRBV12-5 to TRBJ2-7; 8 bases map to TRBD1. The CDR3 extends over 17 amino acids. Looked up from germline, CDR1 is LGHNT and CDR2 is FRNRAP. The J segment lost 5 bases and the V segment lost 0 bases, leaving 12 bases of the junction unmatched. The CDR3 loop is CASGLVPDRGMRHEQYF. CDR3 DNA sequence: TGTGCTAGTGGTTTGGTCCCCGACAGGGGAATGCGCCACGAGCAGTACTTC.

V gene TRBV3-1 (or the pseudogene TRBV3-2) combines with J gene TRBJ1-2, with no clear D. The CDR3 consists of 12 residues. V was cut by 1 base and J by 8 bases, with 8 bases left in between. The V gene's germline CDR1 is LGHDT and CDR2 YNNKEL (reference sequence). CDR3 sequence (DNA): TGTGCCAGCAGCCAAGGCTGGTCGGGCTACACCTTC. Protein sequence: CASSQGWSGYTF.

For the CDR3, the DNA is TGTGCCAGCAGTTACAATGTGCAGGGGGCAGGAGATACGCAGTATTTT. Amino acid sequence: CASSYNVQGAGDTQYF. The chain links TRBV6-5 to TRBJ2-3; 8 bases map to TRBD1. The CDR3 has 16 residues. Germline trimming cut 2 bases from V and 5 bases from J; bases unmatched to any gene: 9. Germline lookup yields CDR1 MNHEY and CDR2 SVGAGI.

The chain recombines TRBV24-1 with TRBJ2-3; 7 bases are a match to TRBD2. The CDR3 sequence is 14 residues long. Per germline, CDR1 KGHDR and CDR2 SFDVKD. V shed 4 bases, J shed 6 bases, and the junction held 6 bases outside the gene matches. The CDR3 spells CATSDRTSLDTQYF. Here the CDR3 DNA reads TGTGCCACCAGTGACCGGACTAGTTTGGATACGCAGTATTTT.

The chain is built from TRBV6-5 and TRBJ1-4; maybe TRBD1 (6 bases). Trimming shortened V by 11 bases and J by 5 bases, and 15 bases separated the two germline ends. The CDR3 extends over 13 amino acids. Germline CDR1 reads MNHEY; CDR2 reads SVGAGI. This CDR3 is CASRGDRNEKLFF. The DNA of the CDR3 is TGTGCCTCGAGGGGGGATAGGAATGAAAAACTGTTTTTT.

The chain recombines TRBV7-2 with TRBJ2-1; 8 bases line up with TRBD2. The length of the CDR3 is 16 residues. Germline loops: CDR1 SGHTA, CDR2 FQGNSA. The V and J ends lost 2 bases and 0 bases, in that order; junction bases with no gene match: 3. DNA of the CDR3: TGTGCCAGCAGCTTAACCGGGGGGGCCTCCTACAATGAGCAGTTCTTC. This gives the protein CASSLTGGASYNEQFF.

The chain joins TRBV5-1 to TRBJ2-1; no clear D gene. Germline CDR1 reads SGHRS; CDR2 reads YFSETQ. V was trimmed by 4 bases and J by 7 bases, leaving 18 bases between them. The CDR3 sequence is 15 residues long. The CDR3 DNA follows: TGCGCCAGCAGCGGCACATTCCTCAAAGGGAATGAGCAGTTCTTC. Translating it yields CASSGTFLKGNEQFF.

This chain uses TRBV6-5 with TRBJ1-3, with D uncertain. The germline V gene encodes CDR1 MNHEY and CDR2 SVGAGI. Deletions cut 10 bases from V and 4 bases from J, with 17 bases between. This CDR3 has 14 amino acids. For the CDR3, the DNA is TGTGCCACTTCGGCGCCTTACAGAGGAAACACCATATATTTT. Encoded protein: CATSAPYRGNTIYF.

The gene calls are TRBV5-4 and TRBJ2-7; 10 positions match TRBD2. The CDR3 length is 14 residues. CDR1 is SGHNT, CDR2 YYREEE, per germline (reference sequence). With 5 bases clipped from V and 3 bases from J, the junction kept 5 bases outside the gene matches. CDR3 DNA sequence: TGTGCCAGCAGTGAGGCTAGCGGGGGCTACGAGCAGTACTTC. This codes for CASSEASGGYEQYF. Full variable domain (outside the CDR3, taken from reference TRBV5-4 and TRBJ2-7): ETGVTQSPTHLIKTRGQQVTLRCSSQSGHNTVSWYQQALGQGPQFIFQYYREEENGRGNFPPRFSGLQFPNYSSELNVNALELDDSALYLCASSEASGGYEQYFGPGTRLTVT.

This clone is judged medium-sized. This chain uses TRBV20-1 with TRBJ1-1; unclear D gene. This CDR3 spans 11 amino acids. Germline V CDR1 and CDR2: DFQATT, SNEGSKA (reference sequence). Deletions cut 1 base from V and 6 bases from J, with 6 bases between. The CDR3 region is CSARGVSEAFF. CDR3 sequence (DNA): TGCAGTGCTAGAGGGGTATCTGAAGCTTTCTTT.